The 28 T cell receptor beta chains given below trace back to one sample, sequenced in a study of control samples from healthy donors and cancer patients. Profiling relied on immunoSEQ multiplex PCR, and the TCRdb table lists in-frame clones only, not all of them. The sample yields under 150,000 clones, around 91% seen once. The sequenced material came from PBMCs. Receptors were obtained from a woman aged 50 to 65 with colorectal cancer.

CDR3 bases: TGTGCCAGCAGTTTCGACTACAATGAGCAGTTCTTC. It is translated as CASSFDYNEQFF. V gene TRBV12-3 or TRBV12-4 combines with J gene TRBJ2-1; no reliable D call. V lost 3 bases to trimming and J lost 3 bases, with 3 bases between them. This CDR3 region has 12 residues.

This chain joins TRBV20-1 and TRBJ1-3; TRBD1 matches at 8 bases. V lost 6 bases to trimming and J lost 9 bases; unmatched junction nucleotides: 7. CDR1 and CDR2 (germline): DFQATT, SNEGSKA (reference sequence). The CDR3 has 12 amino acids. CDR3 in amino acids: CSASRTGGTIYF. The CDR3 bases are TGCAGTGCGAGTCGAACAGGGGGCACCATATATTTT.

This clone was observed a few times. The genes are TRBV6-1 and TRBJ1-2, with a tentative D call TRBD1 (5 bases). The CDR3 runs 15 residues. Trimming took 3 bases from V and 4 from J, leaving 15 bases between them. Germline CDR1 reads MNHNS; CDR2 reads SASEGT. The CDR3: CASSESNAGSYGYTF. CDR3 nucleotides: TGTGCCAGCAGTGAGTCGAATGCAGGGAGCTATGGCTACACCTTC.

This rearrangement joins TRBV18 to TRBJ2-5, with 9 bases aligning to TRBD1. The CDR3 consists of 14 residues. The germline V gene encodes CDR1 KGHSH and CDR2 LQKENI. V shed 2 bases and J 2 bases; nucleotides not matched to a gene: 0. CDR3 protein: CASSPDRGQETQYF. The DNA for the CDR3 is TGTGCCAGCTCACCAGACAGGGGGCAAGAGACCCAGTACTTC.

The V and J genes are TRBV6-1 and TRBJ2-5; TRBD1 agrees at 7 bases. J was trimmed by 2 bases and V by 3 bases; bases with no gene match: 3. Germline V gives CDR1 MNHNS, CDR2 SASEGT. The CDR3 contains 14 residues. The chain's CDR3 is CASSEGDSQETQYF. The CDR3, as DNA: TGTGCCAGCAGTGAGGGGGACAGTCAAGAGACCCAGTACTTC.

V and J are TRBV11-2 and TRBJ2-3; D remains ambiguous. Germline CDR1 reads SGHAT; CDR2 reads FQNNGV. The CDR3 extends over 13 amino acids. Deletions cut 1 base from V and 8 bases from J, with 10 bases between. Here the CDR3 DNA reads TGTGCCAGCAGCTTAGCTTTTGGTAGTACGCAGTATTTT. This sequence encodes CASSLAFGSTQYF. The complete variable domain, with remaining parts taken from reference TRBV11-2 and TRBJ2-3, reads EAGVAQSPRYKIIEKRQSVAFWCNPISGHATLYWYQQILGQGPKLLIQFQNNGVVDDSQLPKDRFSAERLKGVDSTLKIQPAKLEDSAVYLCASSLAFGSTQYFGPGTRLTVL.

The chain combines TRBV19 with TRBJ1-1; no clear D. With 5 bases removed from V and 1 base from J, the gap between germline ends came to 8 bases. This CDR3 has 13 amino acids. Germline CDR1 and CDR2: LNHDA and SQIVND (reference sequence). The CDR3: CASSLQPNTEAFF. CDR3 DNA sequence: TGTGCCAGTAGTCTTCAACCGAACACTGAAGCTTTCTTT.

V is TRBV27 and J is TRBJ2-7; D not resolved. Germline V gene lookup returns CDR1 MNHEY and CDR2 SMNVEV (reference sequence). V lost 3 bases and J lost 5, with 8 bases in between. The CDR3 length is 12 residues. The CDR3 here is CASSFLGDEQYF. The CDR3 DNA reads TGTGCCAGCAGTTTCCTCGGTGACGAGCAGTACTTC.

The V gene is TRBV5-4, the J gene TRBJ1-1; 9 nucleotides align to TRBD1. This CDR3 has 14 residues. V lost 0 bases and J lost 10; bases outside the gene matches: 7. CDR1 and CDR2 (germline): SGHNT, YYREEE (reference sequence). CDR3 sequence reads: CASSLDRGPGVAFF. The CDR3 region has the DNA TGTGCCAGCAGCTTGGACAGGGGGCCCGGTGTAGCTTTCTTT. The entire variable domain, with the rest obtained from reference TRBV5-4 and TRBJ1-1, is as follows: ETGVTQSPTHLIKTRGQQVTLRCSSQSGHNTVSWYQQALGQGPQFIFQYYREEENGRGNFPPRFSGLQFPNYSSELNVNALELDDSALYLCASSLDRGPGVAFFGQGTRLTVV.

The chain carries TRBV7-2 and TRBJ1-6; TRBD1 is a possible D gene (6 bases). The CDR3 has 15 residues. Trimming took off 1 base at V and 9 bases at J, with 13 bases between the two ends. Germline CDR1 SGHTA, CDR2 FQGNSA. The CDR3 here is CASSLDRGQTSPLHF. In DNA form, the CDR3 reads TGTGCCAGCAGCTTAGACCGGGGACAAACTTCACCCCTCCACTTT.

This clone was counted a few times. The chain employs TRBV3-1 (or the pseudogene TRBV3-2) and TRBJ1-1, with a tentative D call TRBD1 (6 bases). Looked up from germline, CDR1 is LGHDT and CDR2 is YNNKEL (reference sequence). This CDR3 spans 15 amino acids. Trimming removed 4 bases from V and 0 bases from J, with 12 bases in between. CDR3 region: CASSPTDRMNTEAFF. The CDR3 region has the DNA TGTGCCAGCAGCCCTACGGACAGAATGAACACTGAAGCTTTCTTT.

This chain links TRBV28 with TRBJ1-1, with 8 bases lining up with TRBD1. Trimming removed 5 bases from V and 3 bases from J; junction bases left unmatched: 8. This CDR3 has 15 residues. The germline V gene encodes CDR1 MDHEN and CDR2 SYDVKM. CDR3 sequence (DNA): TGTGCCAGCAGTCCCCGGACAGGGTGGGACACTGAAGCTTTCTTT. Protein sequence: CASSPRTGWDTEAFF.

Here the CDR3 reads CASSLNPDTTYEQYF. CDR3 in DNA: TGCGCCAGCAGCTTGAATCCGGACACCACCTACGAGCAGTACTTC. The chain employs TRBV5-1 and TRBJ2-7, with TRBD1 as a possible D gene (5 bases). This CDR3 is 15 amino acids long. Germline CDR1 SGHRS, CDR2 YFSETQ. With 1 base removed from V and 2 bases from J, the gap between germline ends came to 13 bases.

This clone has only a few counts. The V and J genes are TRBV19 and TRBJ2-7, with D perhaps matching TRBD1 (6 bases). Per the germline V gene, CDR1 is LNHDA and CDR2 is SQIVND (reference sequence). The ends were cut back, 5 bases at V and 2 bases at J, with 19 bases in the middle. This CDR3 is built from 16 residues. CDR3 DNA sequence: TGTGCCAGTAGTCCACTCCCCGGGACAACGACCTACGAGCAGTACTTC. This sequence encodes CASSPLPGTTTYEQYF.

The V gene is TRBV6-6, the J gene TRBJ1-2, with 7 bases that match TRBD1. V gave up 6 bases and J gave up 2 bases; unmatched junction bases: 6. The CDR3 spans 14 residues. Germline V gene data show CDR1 as MNHNY and CDR2 as SVGAGI (reference sequence). The CDR3 coding sequence is TGTGCCAGCAGATGGGACAGAGGGAACTATGGCTACACCTTC. Translated: CASRWDRGNYGYTF.

This chain connects TRBV30 to TRBJ1-5; D is unclear. The CDR3 loop spans 15 amino acids. The V end was cut by 5 bases, the J end by 3 bases, with 17 bases between. From germline, CDR1 is GTSNPN and CDR2 SVGIG (reference sequence). CDR3 residues: CAWGPGVVNNQPQHF. CDR3 DNA: TGTGCCTGGGGCCCCGGGGTAGTTAACAATCAGCCCCAGCATTTT.

The chain combines TRBV4-1 with TRBJ2-2, with unresolved D. This CDR3 is 16 amino acids long. Looked up from germline, CDR1 is MGHRA and CDR2 is YSYEKL. The V end was cut by 1 base, the J end by 3 bases, with 12 bases between. This chain's CDR3 is CASSQVAGGDTGELFF. The DNA of the CDR3 is TGCGCCAGCAGCCAAGTGGCCGGCGGCGACACCGGGGAGCTGTTTTTT.

The V call is TRBV18, the J call TRBJ1-3; TRBD1 might be the D (5 bases). This CDR3 is 14 amino acids long. V lost 4 bases, J lost 2 bases, and 9 bases lay in between. Germline V CDR1 and CDR2: KGHSH, LQKENI. As DNA, the CDR3 is TGTGCCAGCTCACATGGGGGTACTGGAAACACCATATATTTT. Translated: CASSHGGTGNTIYF.

This clone turned up a few times. The chain links TRBV11-2 to TRBJ1-1; the match to TRBD1 covers 9 bases. The J segment lost 3 bases and the V segment lost 6 bases, leaving 8 bases of the junction unmatched. The CDR3 loop spans 15 amino acids. From germline, CDR1 is SGHAT and CDR2 FQNNGV. The CDR3 reads CASRLGTGWDTEAFF. The DNA for the CDR3 is TGTGCCAGCAGATTGGGGACAGGGTGGGACACTGAAGCTTTCTTT. The full variable domain, with the rest looked up from reference TRBV11-2 and TRBJ1-1, is EAGVAQSPRYKIIEKRQSVAFWCNPISGHATLYWYQQILGQGPKLLIQFQNNGVVDDSQLPKDRFSAERLKGVDSTLKIQPAKLEDSAVYLCASRLGTGWDTEAFFGQGTRLTVV.

The chain employs TRBV2 and TRBJ2-1; D is unclear. Germline CDR1 SNHLY, CDR2 FYNNEI. The germline V and J ends were trimmed by 8 bases and 3 bases, with 11 bases remaining between them. This CDR3 comprises 13 residues. CDR3 region: CASDPGGYNEQFF. As DNA, the CDR3 is TGTGCCAGCGATCCCGGCGGCTACAATGAGCAGTTCTTC. The full variable domain, completed using reference TRBV2 and TRBJ2-1, is EPEVTQTPSHQVTQMGQEVILRCVPISNHLYFYWYRQILGQKVEFLVSFYNNEISEKSEIFDDQFSVERPDGSNFTLKIRSTKLEDSAMYFCASDPGGYNEQFFGPGTRLTVL.

The rearrangement joins TRBV10-3 to TRBJ2-6; weak D call: TRBD1 (5 bases). In germline, CDR1 is ENHRY, CDR2 SYGVKD. This CDR3 contains 11 residues. The V gene lost 8 bases and the J gene lost 9 bases, with 8 bases spanning the gap. Written as DNA, the CDR3 is TGTGCCATCGCTAGGGGCAACGTCCTGACTTTC. This encodes CAIARGNVLTF.

The CDR3 reads CASSWYSEGGNGYTF. The CDR3 nucleotides are TGCGCCAGCAGCTGGTACAGCGAGGGAGGTAATGGCTACACCTTC. This sequence joins TRBV5-1 and TRBJ1-2, with D unclear. This CDR3 contains 15 residues. Per the germline V gene, CDR1 is SGHRS and CDR2 is YFSETQ. The ends were cut back, 3 bases at V and 6 bases at J, with 18 bases in the middle.

The chain joins TRBV11-2 to TRBJ2-5; 9 nucleotides agree with TRBD1. V was pared by 3 bases and J by 3 bases, with 5 bases of the junction left unmatched. Germline V gene lookup returns CDR1 SGHAT and CDR2 FQNNGV. CDR3 size: 15 residues. CDR3 nucleotide sequence: TGTGCCAGCAGCTTGGCCCGGACAGGGGAAGAGACCCAGTACTTC. It is translated as CASSLARTGEETQYF.

V and J are TRBV24-1 and TRBJ2-6, with a possible D match to TRBD1 (6 bases). V gave up 5 bases and J gave up 4 bases, with 17 bases separating them. The CDR3 runs to 17 residues. The germline V gene has CDR1 KGHDR and CDR2 SFDVKD. The CDR3 protein is CATSAPTGISGANVLTF. The CDR3, as DNA: TGTGCCACCAGTGCCCCCACAGGGATATCGGGGGCCAACGTCCTGACTTTC.

J is TRBJ2-3 and V is TRBV5-1, with TRBD2 identical over 9 bases. Trimming cost V 5 bases and J 2 bases; bases outside gene matches: 6. Looked up from germline, CDR1 is SGHRS and CDR2 is YFSETQ. This CDR3 spans 15 amino acids. CDR3 amino acids: CASRGAGGFTDTQYF. CDR3 DNA: TGCGCCAGCAGGGGAGCGGGGGGTTTCACAGATACGCAGTATTTT.

This chain connects TRBV25-1 to TRBJ2-1, with 9 bases identical to TRBD1. This CDR3 has 14 residues. Germline V gene data show CDR1 as MGHDK and CDR2 as SYGVNS. Trimming removed 0 bases from V and 9 bases from J; junction bases left unmatched: 3. This chain's CDR3 is CASSEYGDRAEQFF. The CDR3 nucleotides read TGTGCCAGCAGTGAATATGGGGACAGGGCTGAGCAGTTCTTC.

The chain combines TRBV19 with TRBJ1-4; D possibly corresponds to TRBD1 (5 bases). This CDR3 spans 15 amino acids. From germline, CDR1 is LNHDA and CDR2 SQIVND (reference sequence). V gave up 5 bases and J gave up 5 bases, with 15 bases separating them. The CDR3: CASSVDQGGNEKLFF. Written as DNA, the CDR3 is TGTGCCAGTAGTGTGGACCAGGGCGGGAATGAAAAACTGTTTTTT. Combining the CDR3 with reference TRBV19 and TRBJ1-4 gives the whole variable domain DGGITQSPKYLFRKEGQNVTLSCEQNLNHDAMYWYRQDPGQGLRLIYYSQIVNDFQKGDIAEGYSVSREKKESFPLTVTSAQKNPTAFYLCASSVDQGGNEKLFFGSGTQLSVL.

A single count supports this clone. The gene calls are TRBV6-5 and TRBJ2-1; 9 bases agree with TRBD2. V shed 8 bases and J 4 bases; nucleotides not matched to a gene: 9. Germline lookup yields CDR1 MNHEY and CDR2 SVGAGI. The length of the CDR3 is 15 residues. The CDR3 DNA follows: TGTGCCAGCCGCCGTGGGACTAGCTTTTACAATGAGCAGTTCTTC. Amino acid sequence: CASRRGTSFYNEQFF.